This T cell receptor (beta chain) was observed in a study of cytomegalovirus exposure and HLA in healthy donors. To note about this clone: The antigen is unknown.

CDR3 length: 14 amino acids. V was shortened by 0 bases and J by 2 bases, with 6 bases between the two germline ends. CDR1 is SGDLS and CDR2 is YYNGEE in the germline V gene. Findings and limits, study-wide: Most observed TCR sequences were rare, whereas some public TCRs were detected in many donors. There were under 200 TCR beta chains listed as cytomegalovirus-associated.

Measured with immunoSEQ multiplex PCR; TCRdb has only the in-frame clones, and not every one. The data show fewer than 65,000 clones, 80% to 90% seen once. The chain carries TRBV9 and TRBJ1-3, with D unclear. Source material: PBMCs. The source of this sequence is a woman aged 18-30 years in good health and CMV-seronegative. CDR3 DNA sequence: TGTGCCAGCAGCGTAGCCGGGACTGGAAACACCATATATTTT. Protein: CASSVAGTGNTIYF.